Below, 25 T cell receptor beta chains from the same sample are listed, as sequenced in a study of human T cells and chemical hapten exposure. Using its own MiXCR run on the RACE reads, TCRdb lists one record per CDR3 protein. The repertoire holds roughly 250,000 distinct CDR3 sequences, with 7.5% to 9% as singletons. Described time point: pre-sensitization, week 0. Sample treatment: therapeutic diphenylcyclopropenone sensitization with weekly scalp DPC. Sequencing used whole blood, obtained in connection with sensitization to the hapten diphenylcyclopropenone (DPC). All receptors come from a woman aged 40 to 50 with alopecia areata. Some clones in this sample may be carry-over from other donors' samples.

This clonotype was counted ten times or more. The J gene is TRBJ2-3, the V gene TRBV28; tentatively, D is TRBD1 or TRBD2 (5 bases each). The germline CDR1 and CDR2 sequences are MDHEN and SYDVKM. V was clipped by 0 bases and J by 6 bases, with 19 bases between them. The CDR3 is 17 residues long. This chain's CDR3 is CASSLWGERGAEDTQYF. The CDR3 DNA reads as TGTGCCAGCAGTTTATGGGGGGAGAGGGGAGCGGAGGATACGCAGTATTTT.

This clonotype has just a few counts. The CDR3 sequence: CSASASSEVTDTQYF. As DNA, the CDR3 is TGCAGTGCCTCAGCGTCTAGCGAAGTGACAGATACGCAGTATTTT. The chain carries TRBV20-1 and TRBJ2-3; tentatively, D is TRBD2 (6 bases). The CDR3 is 15 residues long. Trimming stripped 6 bases from V and 3 bases from J, with 19 bases between. Germline assignment: CDR1 DFQATT and CDR2 SNEGSKA (reference sequence).

In the case of this clonotype: One junction end does not reproduce the germline sequence, and a read error may be involved. V usage is TRBV7-7 and J usage is TRBJ2-5, with TRBD1 matching over 7 bases. The CDR3 spans 15 residues. Germline lookup yields CDR1 SSHAT and CDR2 FNYEAQ (reference sequence). CDR3: CASSLQSTGAETQYF. The CDR3 DNA follows: TGTGCTAGCAGCCTCCAAAGCACAGGGGCAGAGACCCAGTACTTC.

In this sample, this clonotype turned up many times. The chain is built from TRBV20-1 and TRBJ1-1, with a possible D match to TRBD1 (5 bases). Looked up from germline, CDR1 is DFQATT and CDR2 is SNEGSKA (reference sequence). V lost 3 bases to trimming and J lost 1 base, with 9 bases between them. This CDR3 has 13 residues. The CDR3 nucleotides are TGCAGTGCTAGTGGGGCAGGGAACACTGAAGCTTTCTTT. Translated: CSASGAGNTEAFF.

The chain links TRBV18 to TRBJ2-2, with TRBD2 as a possible D gene (5 bases). The CDR3 is 14 residues long. CDR1 KGHSH and CDR2 LQKENI come from the germline V gene. V dropped 5 bases and J dropped 0 bases, with 7 bases sitting between them. Here the CDR3 DNA reads TGTGCCAGCTCATCCGGGGCGAACACCGGGGAGCTGTTTTTT. Translated, it gives CASSSGANTGELFF.

This clonotype was detected many times. The genes are TRBV28 and TRBJ2-1, with 11 bases aligning to TRBD2. Germline CDR1 reads MDHEN; CDR2 reads SYDVKM. V shed 4 bases and J 9 bases; nucleotides not matched to a gene: 14. CDR3 length: 17 residues. The CDR3 DNA reads as TGTGCCAGCAGTTCCCGGAAATTAGCGGGAGGGCCCTCTGAGCAGTTCTTC. Protein product: CASSSRKLAGGPSEQFF.

This clonotype was counted only a few times. The V gene is TRBV27, the J gene TRBJ2-6; possibly TRBD1 for D (5 bases). This CDR3 has 15 amino acids. V was shortened by 0 bases and J by 5 bases, with 8 bases between the two germline ends. Germline V CDR1 and CDR2: MNHEY, SMNVEV (reference sequence). Here the CDR3 DNA reads TGTGCCAGCAGTTTATCGAACAGGTGGGCCAACGTCCTGACTTTC. This codes for CASSLSNRWANVLTF.

The chain carries TRBV11-2 and TRBJ2-2; D is uncertain. The CDR3 sequence is 13 residues long. Trimming removed 4 bases at V and 6 bases at J, with 9 bases between. CDR1 is SGHAT and CDR2 is FQNNGV in the germline V gene. CDR3 protein: CASSSRVAGELFF. CDR3 in DNA: TGTGCCAGCAGCTCCCGTGTCGCCGGGGAGCTGTTTTTT.

The table lists this clonotype with many counts. This sequence joins TRBV28 and TRBJ1-2, with D possibly TRBD1 on 5 matching bases. The CDR3 runs to 12 residues. V was clipped by 7 bases and J by 4 bases, with 10 bases between them. Germline assignment: CDR1 MDHEN and CDR2 SYDVKM. The CDR3 is CASKAGTYGYTF. The CDR3 nucleotides are TGTGCCAGCAAGGCAGGGACCTATGGCTACACCTTC.

This clonotype was counted a few times. The chain links TRBV7-2 to TRBJ2-7; tentatively, D is TRBD2 (6 bases). Deletions cut 5 bases from V and 1 base from J, with 21 bases between. This CDR3 contains 17 residues. CDR1 and CDR2 (germline): SGHTA, FQGNSA. The CDR3 coding sequence is TGTGCCAGCAGCCCGATAGGCCGGGACGGAGGGTCCTACGAGCAGTACTTC. This translates into CASSPIGRDGGSYEQYF.

This clonotype was counted ten times or more. The chain has TRBV6-2 or TRBV6-3 and TRBJ2-7; D is perhaps TRBD1 or TRBD2 (5 bases each). Germline V gives CDR1 MNHEY, CDR2 SVGEGT. Trimming pared 4 bases from V and 4 bases from J, leaving 14 bases between. The CDR3 has 14 residues. The CDR3 here is CASSWPGAGYEQYF. DNA for the CDR3: TGTGCCAGCAGTTGGCCCGGGGCTGGGTACGAGCAGTACTTC.

This clonotype was detected a few times. The V gene is TRBV7-2, the J gene TRBJ2-1; 12 nucleotides line up with TRBD2. Germline V lookup: CDR1 SGHTA, CDR2 FQGNSA. The CDR3 length is 18 residues. The V gene end was trimmed by 4 bases and the J gene end by 0 bases; junction bases not matched to a gene: 7. CDR3 loop: CASSSGTSGSRSYNEQFF. DNA of the CDR3: TGTGCCAGCAGCTCCGGGACTAGCGGGTCCCGCTCCTACAATGAGCAGTTCTTC.

This chain connects TRBV7-2 to TRBJ1-5, with D unresolved. V was cut by 6 bases and J by 0 bases, with 9 bases left in between. Germline V lookup: CDR1 SGHTA, CDR2 FQGNSA. The length of the CDR3 is 14 residues. The CDR3 here is CASSPGGSNQPQHF. CDR3 DNA sequence: TGTGCCAGCAGTCCGGGAGGTAGCAATCAGCCCCAGCATTTT.

The genes are TRBV29-1 and TRBJ1-2; TRBD1 is a possible D gene (6 bases). Germline CDR1 SQVTM, CDR2 ANQGSEA. The CDR3 runs 12 residues. Trimming took off 6 bases at V and 4 bases at J, with 12 bases between the two ends. In DNA form, the CDR3 reads TGCAGCGTAGCTGGGACAACCTATGGCTACACCTTC. This codes for CSVAGTTYGYTF.

This clonotype came up a few times. This rearrangement joins TRBV20-1 to TRBJ1-1; D uncertain. V lost 1 base and J lost 1, with 13 bases in between. The CDR3 has 15 residues. The germline CDR1 and CDR2 sequences are DFQATT and SNEGSKA (reference sequence). The CDR3 sequence: CSARVGRLRNTEAFF. In nucleotides, the CDR3 is TGCAGTGCTAGAGTGGGCAGGCTAAGGAACACTGAAGCTTTCTTT.

This rearrangement joins TRBV29-1 to TRBJ2-1; D perhaps matches TRBD2 (6 bases). With 5 bases removed from V and 6 bases from J, the gap between germline ends came to 14 bases. This CDR3 has 13 residues. Per germline, CDR1 SQVTM and CDR2 ANQGSEA. The CDR3 region is CSVTFGGPNEQFF. The CDR3 coding sequence is TGCAGCGTTACTTTCGGGGGTCCCAATGAGCAGTTCTTC.

This clonotype was found a few times. The chain combines TRBV5-5 with TRBJ2-7; D gene ambiguous. Germline loops: CDR1 SGHKS, CDR2 YYEKEE (reference sequence). This CDR3 is 13 amino acids long. Trimming removed 2 bases from V and 3 bases from J, with 9 bases in between. CDR3 in amino acids: CASSFAQNYEQYF. In DNA form, the CDR3 reads TGTGCCAGCAGCTTTGCACAGAACTACGAGCAGTACTTC.

The chain uses TRBV4-2 and TRBJ2-3; the match to TRBD2 covers 9 bases. The CDR3 length is 15 residues. With V trimmed by 0 bases and J by 10 bases, 8 bases remained unmatched. Germline V gives CDR1 LGHNA, CDR2 YNFKEQ. For the CDR3, the DNA is TGTGCCAGCAGCCAAGAGCGGGAGGGCCGGGAAGCGCAGTATTTT. This sequence encodes CASSQEREGREAQYF.

This clonotype was detected only a few times. This CDR3 reads CASSLKGGRSTGELFF. CDR3 sequence (DNA): TGTGCCAGCAGCTTAAAGGGCGGGAGAAGCACCGGGGAGCTGTTTTTT. The rearrangement links TRBV11-2 to TRBJ2-2; 7 positions agree with TRBD2. V dropped 2 bases and J dropped 4; count of bases not matched to a gene: 7. The CDR3 runs to 16 residues. In germline, CDR1 is SGHAT, CDR2 FQNNGV.

The J gene is TRBJ2-7, the V gene TRBV20-1; 10 bases fit TRBD2. V gave up 7 bases and J gave up 2 bases; unmatched junction bases: 14. Per germline, CDR1 DFQATT and CDR2 SNEGSKA (reference sequence). The CDR3 loop spans 16 amino acids. The CDR3 is CSVRDGSGRRPYEQYF. In DNA, the CDR3 is TGCAGTGTTAGGGATGGTAGCGGGAGGCGCCCCTACGAGCAGTACTTC.

The table lists this clonotype with a few counts. The chain is built from TRBV11-2 and TRBJ2-5; weak D call: TRBD1 (6 bases). Germline-derived CDR1 and CDR2 are SGHAT and FQNNGV. The germline V and J ends were trimmed by 6 bases and 4 bases, with 18 bases remaining between them. The CDR3 runs 15 residues. The CDR3 protein is CASRGIRGRGETQYF. Written as DNA, the CDR3 is TGTGCCAGCAGAGGTATAAGAGGCAGGGGAGAGACCCAGTACTTC.

Only a few counts were recorded for this clonotype. A junction end diverges from the germline sequence, so it may reflect a read error. The CDR3 sequence: CAIAPPADF. The CDR3 DNA reads TGTGCCATAGCCCCGCCGGCAGACTTC. This chain links TRBV28 with TRBJ2-7, with unresolved D. CDR1 and CDR2 (germline): MDHEN, SYDVKM. The CDR3 covers 9 residues. The full variable domain, its missing parts supplied by reference TRBV28 and TRBJ2-7, is DVKVTQSSRYLVKRTGEKVFLECVQDMDHENMFWYRQDPGLGLRLIYFSYDVKMKEKGDIPEGYSVSREKKERFSLILESASTNQTSMYLCAIAPPADFGPGTRLTVT.

This clonotype was recorded many times. This rearrangement joins TRBV4-1 to TRBJ2-3; the match to TRBD2 covers 10 bases. Trimming cost V 1 base and J 0 bases; bases outside gene matches: 4. The CDR3 contains 17 residues. CDR1 MGHRA and CDR2 YSYEKL come from the germline V gene. The CDR3 coding sequence is TGCGCCAGCAGCCAAGCTAGCGGGAGTCCTAGCACAGATACGCAGTATTTT. This translates into CASSQASGSPSTDTQYF.

Many counts were recorded for this clonotype. The chain recombines TRBV20-1 with TRBJ1-5; perhaps TRBD1 as D (5 bases). Germline-derived CDR1 and CDR2 are DFQATT and SNEGSKA (reference sequence). The V gene lost 3 bases and the J gene lost 4 bases, with 13 bases spanning the gap. This CDR3 is built from 14 residues. The CDR3 nucleotides are TGCAGTGCTAGGGGGGGAGCAGCTAATCAGCCCCAGCATTTT. Protein product: CSARGGAANQPQHF.

The J gene is TRBJ2-5, the V gene TRBV9; 11 bases are shared with TRBD2. Germline assignment: CDR1 SGDLS and CDR2 YYNGEE. The V gene end was trimmed by 4 bases and the J gene end by 9 bases; junction bases not matched to a gene: 11. The CDR3 is 15 residues long. CDR3 residues: CASSPWPGLAEPQYF. The CDR3, as DNA: TGTGCCAGCAGCCCCTGGCCGGGACTAGCGGAGCCCCAGTACTTC.